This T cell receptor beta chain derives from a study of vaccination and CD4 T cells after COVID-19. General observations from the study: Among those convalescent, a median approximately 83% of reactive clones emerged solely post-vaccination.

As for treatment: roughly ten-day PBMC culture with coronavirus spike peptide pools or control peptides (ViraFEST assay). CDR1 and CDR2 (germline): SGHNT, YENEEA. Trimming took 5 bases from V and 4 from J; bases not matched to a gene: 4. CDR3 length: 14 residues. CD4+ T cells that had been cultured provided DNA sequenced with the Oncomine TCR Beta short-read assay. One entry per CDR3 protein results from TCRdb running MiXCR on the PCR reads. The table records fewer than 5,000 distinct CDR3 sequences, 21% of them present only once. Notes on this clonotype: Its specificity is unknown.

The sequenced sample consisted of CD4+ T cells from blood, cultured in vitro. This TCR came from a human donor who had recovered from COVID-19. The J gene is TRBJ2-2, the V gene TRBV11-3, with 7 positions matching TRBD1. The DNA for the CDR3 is TGTGCCAGCAGCCTTAACAGGGGCACCGGGGAGCTGTTTTTT. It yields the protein CASSLNRGTGELFF.